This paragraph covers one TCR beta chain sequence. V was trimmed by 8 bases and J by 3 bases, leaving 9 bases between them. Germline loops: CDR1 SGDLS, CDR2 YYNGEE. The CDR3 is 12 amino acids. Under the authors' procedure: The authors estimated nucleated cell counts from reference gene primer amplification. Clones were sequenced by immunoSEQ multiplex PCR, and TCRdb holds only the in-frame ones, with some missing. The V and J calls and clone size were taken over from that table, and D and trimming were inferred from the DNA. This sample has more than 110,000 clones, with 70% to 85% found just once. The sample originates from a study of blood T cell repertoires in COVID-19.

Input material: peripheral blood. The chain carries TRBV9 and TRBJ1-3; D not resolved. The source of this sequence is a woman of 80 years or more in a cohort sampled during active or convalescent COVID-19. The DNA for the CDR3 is TGTGCCAGTGGGAGGTTTGGAAACACCATATATTTT. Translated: CASGRFGNTIYF.